This paragraph reports one T cell receptor beta chain. Its target is unknown. This sample was taken from a study of T cell responses to AZD1222 COVID-19 vaccine. Clones were read by immunoSEQ multiplex PCR, and TCRdb kept only the in-frame ones, dropping some. The sample carries tens of thousands of clones, 85% to 90% recorded once. The V gene lost 7 bases and the J gene lost 8 bases, with 24 bases spanning the gap. CDR3 size: 16 residues. The germline CDR1 and CDR2 sequences are MDHEN and SYDVKM. Findings and limits, study-wide: Clonal diversity was possibly underestimated; the donors were predominantly white British and more often female. At 160-218 and 743-854, vaccine-associated CD4 TCRs were dominant, and they spanned spike.

The chain joins TRBV28 to TRBJ2-1, with D tentatively TRBD2 (6 bases). This clonotype was sampled from an adult in good health. The starting material was peripheral blood, obtained on day 0 of AZD1222 vaccination. The CDR3 DNA follows: TGTGCCAGCACCTCCGGGGGAGCGGCCGATGGGGATGAGCAGTTCTTC. Amino acid sequence: CASTSGGAADGDEQFF.